The 32 T cell receptor beta chains below were found in one sample sequenced in a study of T-cell reconstitution after alpha-beta-depleted transplantation in children (TCRdb year 2016). Libraries were prepared through PCR. Sequencing relied on an Illumina HiSeq 2500. To normalize quantification of the TCRbeta repertoire, the TCR libraries were built with molecular barcoding that relied on unique molecular identifiers. The public reads were reprocessed in TCRdb via fastp at Q25 and MiXCR, keeping in-frame beta chains. Merged by CDR3 protein, the rows form single entries marked with the most common genes and DNA. In this sample the table shows almost 400,000 distinct CDR3 sequences, about a fifth of which occur a single time. The top ten clones comprise around 4% of the sample. The sample here was PBMCs from the stem cell graft donor, taken from the stem cell graft. Receptors were obtained from a human donor who donated a stem cell graft to a child with acute myeloid leukemia.

This clonotype was observed a few times. The CDR3 sequence is CASSEGLDGSANTGELFF. In DNA, the CDR3 is TGTGCCAGCAGTGAAGGGTTAGACGGGAGTGCGAACACCGGGGAGCTGTTTTTT. The chain has TRBV25-1 and TRBJ2-2; a possible D gene is TRBD2 (6 bases). Germline V lookup: CDR1 MGHDK, CDR2 SYGVNS. The V gene lost 2 bases and the J gene lost 0 bases, with 16 bases spanning the gap. This CDR3 has 18 amino acids. The variable domain in full, completed from reference TRBV25-1 and TRBJ2-2, reads EADIYQTPRYLVIGTGKKITLECSQTMGHDKMYWYQQDPGMELHLIHYSYGVNSTEKGDLSSESTVSRIRTEHFPLTLESARPSHTSQYLCASSEGLDGSANTGELFFGEGSRLTVL.

CDR3 bases: TGCGCCAGCAGCTTGCTCGAAAATGAGCAGTTCTTC. It yields the protein CASSLLENEQFF. This rearrangement joins TRBV5-1 to TRBJ2-1; D is unclear. Trimming shortened V by 1 base and J by 7 bases, and 6 bases separated the two germline ends. The CDR3 length is 12 residues. CDR1 and CDR2 from the germline V gene are SGHRS and YFSETQ.

This clonotype appeared a few times. CDR3 sequence (DNA): TGCGCCAGCAGCCCCGAGATAGGCTTCTCCTACAATGAGCAGTTCTTC. Translated: CASSPEIGFSYNEQFF. The genes are TRBV5-1 and TRBJ2-1, with unresolved D. Trimming shortened V by 4 bases and J by 0 bases, and 14 bases separated the two germline ends. The CDR3 is 16 residues long. Germline lookup yields CDR1 SGHRS and CDR2 YFSETQ.

This clonotype appeared a few times. The rearrangement uses TRBV25-1 and TRBJ2-3, with 10 positions matching TRBD2. There are 16 residues in the CDR3. J lost 4 bases, V lost 4 bases, and 8 bases had no gene match. CDR1 MGHDK and CDR2 SYGVNS come from the germline V gene. The CDR3, as DNA: TGTGCCAGCAGTGGCCCCCAAGCGGGAGGGGCAGATACGCAGTATTTT. This sequence encodes CASSGPQAGGADTQYF.

This clonotype appeared a few times. The chain has TRBV20-1 and TRBJ1-5; D gene unclear. Germline V gene sequence: CDR1 DFQATT, CDR2 SNEGSKA (reference sequence). Between the trimmed V and J ends, which lost 5 bases and 6 bases, there was a span of 14 bases. This CDR3 is 13 amino acids long. This CDR3 reads CSAVEGSTQPQHF. The CDR3 DNA reads TGCAGTGCTGTGGAGGGATCCACTCAGCCCCAGCATTTT.

This clonotype has just a few counts. This chain links TRBV12-3 or TRBV12-4 with TRBJ1-5, with a tentative D call TRBD1 (6 bases). The CDR3 is made up of 16 amino acids. Deletions cut 10 bases from V and 2 bases from J, with 21 bases between. The CDR3 region is CANLKGEVLGNQPQHF. CDR3 sequence (DNA): TGTGCCAACCTCAAGGGGGAGGTATTGGGCAATCAGCCCCAGCATTTT.

This clonotype has more than one count but fewer than ten. The chain couples TRBV11-3 to TRBJ2-5; the D is unclear. The CDR3 contains 13 residues. The V gene lost 8 bases and the J gene lost 4 bases, with 14 bases spanning the gap. Germline lookup yields CDR1 SGHNT and CDR2 YENEEA. CDR3 loop: CASASGGRETQYF. As DNA, the CDR3 is TGTGCCAGCGCATCAGGCGGACGAGAGACCCAGTACTTC.

This chain joins TRBV7-8 and TRBJ2-1; 10 nucleotides line up with TRBD2. The germline V gene encodes CDR1 SGHVS and CDR2 FQNEAQ. The V segment lost 5 bases and the J segment 6 bases; nucleotides outside the gene matches: 4. The CDR3 runs to 14 residues. The CDR3 loop reads CASSRTSGANEQFF. Written as DNA, the CDR3 is TGTGCCAGCAGCCGGACTAGCGGAGCCAATGAGCAGTTCTTC.

This sequence joins TRBV20-1 and TRBJ2-7; D is unresolved. The CDR3 consists of 14 residues. CDR1 is DFQATT, CDR2 SNEGSKA, per germline (reference sequence). V lost 0 bases and J lost 3, with 12 bases in between. CDR3 DNA: TGCAGTGCTAGAGATCTCCGAGCCGTCTACGAGCAGTACTTC. Translating gives CSARDLRAVYEQYF.

This clonotype was seen a few times. The CDR3 nucleotides are TGTGCCAGCAGTTTCTCGGGACTAGCCCCTCCGTACAATGAGCAGTTCTTC. Translation: CASSFSGLAPPYNEQFF. V usage is TRBV28 and J usage is TRBJ2-1; 9 bases map to TRBD2. Germline V gives CDR1 MDHEN, CDR2 SYDVKM. The CDR3 contains 17 residues. With 3 bases clipped from V and 4 bases from J, the junction kept 10 bases outside the gene matches.

This clonotype was detected many times. The chain uses TRBV12-3 or TRBV12-4 and TRBJ2-1, with 13 positions matching TRBD2. This CDR3 region has 16 residues. The V segment lost 6 bases and the J segment 0 bases; nucleotides outside the gene matches: 2. CDR3 sequence (DNA): TGTGCCAGCAGAAGGACTAGCGGGAGCTCCTACAATGAGCAGTTCTTC. Its protein is CASRRTSGSSYNEQFF.

This rearrangement joins TRBV29-1 to TRBJ2-5; either TRBD1 or TRBD2 may fit D (6 bases each). There are 13 residues in the CDR3. With 1 base removed from V and 7 bases from J, the gap between germline ends came to 13 bases. Germline V gene lookup returns CDR1 SQVTM and CDR2 ANQGSEA. CDR3 loop: CSVEGGPEGTQYF. The CDR3, as DNA: TGCAGCGTTGAAGGGGGGCCGGAGGGGACCCAGTACTTC.

This clonotype was seen ten or more times. This chain uses TRBV6-2 or TRBV6-3 with TRBJ2-3, with 7 bases that match TRBD2. The CDR3 extends over 14 amino acids. With 2 bases clipped from V and 2 bases from J, the junction kept 1 base outside the gene matches. Germline CDR1 and CDR2: MNHEY and SVGEGT. CDR3: CASSYGRATDTQYF. The CDR3 DNA reads TGTGCCAGCAGTTACGGGAGGGCCACAGATACGCAGTATTTT.

This clonotype was counted ten times or more. V is TRBV20-1 and J is TRBJ2-1; D might be TRBD2 (6 bases). Germline CDR1 and CDR2: DFQATT and SNEGSKA (reference sequence). The CDR3 extends over 14 amino acids. Trimming cost V 6 bases and J 9 bases, with 21 bases left between them. The CDR3 sequence is CSALLLGGSPEQFF. The CDR3 nucleotides are TGCAGTGCGCTACTACTGGGGGGATCCCCTGAGCAGTTCTTC.

The rearrangement links TRBV4-2 to TRBJ2-3; D gene ambiguous. CDR3 size: 16 residues. The V gene lost 1 base and the J gene lost 4 bases, with 15 bases spanning the gap. The germline V gene has CDR1 LGHNA and CDR2 YNFKEQ. The CDR3 region is CASSQVTVEIADTQYF. In DNA form, the CDR3 reads TGTGCCAGCAGCCAAGTGACTGTTGAGATCGCAGATACGCAGTATTTT.

This clonotype was counted only a few times. The rearrangement joins TRBV20-1 to TRBJ2-1, with TRBD2 matching 7 bases. CDR3 length: 16 residues. Losses at the gene ends were 5 bases for V and 0 bases for J; bases not matched to a gene: 10. The germline gives CDR1 DFQATT, CDR2 SNEGSKA (reference sequence). In DNA, the CDR3 is TGCAGTGCTTCCGTGGGCGGGAGCAGCTCCTACAATGAGCAGTTCTTC. Its protein is CSASVGGSSSYNEQFF.

The CDR3 DNA is TGTGCCAGCAGTTACAGGGCCGCTGGGCGTTACGAGCAGTACTTC. Translated, it gives CASSYRAAGRYEQYF. V gene TRBV12-3 or TRBV12-4 combines with J gene TRBJ2-7, with TRBD1 as a possible D gene (6 bases). The CDR3 loop spans 15 amino acids. Trimming stripped 4 bases from V and 4 bases from J, with 17 bases between.

With regard to this clonotype: A much larger clonotype is one base distant, so this may be a read error. The rearrangement links TRBV25-1 to TRBJ2-7; D ambiguous. The CDR3 extends over 10 amino acids. The germline gives CDR1 MGHDK, CDR2 SYGVNS. The V end lost 4 bases, the J end lost 6 bases, and 4 bases lay between the germline ends. CDR3 protein: CASSGCEQYF. CDR3 bases: TGTGCCAGCAGTGGTTGCGAGCAGTACTTC.

The chain recombines TRBV7-9 with TRBJ2-1; tentatively, D is TRBD2 (5 bases). Germline CDR1 reads SEHNR; CDR2 reads FQNEAQ (reference sequence). CDR3 length: 17 amino acids. V gave up 5 bases and J gave up 0 bases, with 17 bases separating them. DNA of the CDR3: TGTGCCAGCAGCCCTATTTCGGGGAAAAGCTCCTACAATGAGCAGTTCTTC. Translating it yields CASSPISGKSSYNEQFF.

The CDR3 nucleotides are TGTGCCAGCAGTGAGGCCCAGGCGGGGCCCCAGCATTTT. Amino acid sequence: CASSEAQAGPQHF. The rearrangement joins TRBV2 to TRBJ1-5; no firm D call. This CDR3 has 13 amino acids. In germline, CDR1 is SNHLY, CDR2 FYNNEI. The V gene lost 3 bases and the J gene lost 9 bases, with 12 bases spanning the gap.

This chain uses TRBV5-1 with TRBJ1-1, with D perhaps TRBD1 (6 bases). CDR1 SGHRS and CDR2 YFSETQ come from the germline V gene. The CDR3 has 13 residues. The ends were cut back, 0 bases at V and 10 bases at J, with 13 bases in the middle. CDR3 sequence reads: CASSLEGGRRAFF. CDR3 nucleotides: TGCGCCAGCAGCTTGGAAGGGGGGCGACGAGCTTTCTTT.

This clonotype was detected a few times. V and J are TRBV4-3 and TRBJ2-3; tentative D call: TRBD2 (5 bases). Germline V lookup: CDR1 LGHNA, CDR2 YSLEER. The CDR3 is 13 residues long. Trimming took 4 bases from V and 6 from J, leaving 11 bases between them. In nucleotides, the CDR3 is TGCGCCAGCAGCCCACGTCGGGGTGATACGCAGTATTTT. Amino acids: CASSPRRGDTQYF.

The V gene is TRBV6-1, the J gene TRBJ2-7, with D possibly matching TRBD2 (7 bases). CDR1 and CDR2 from the germline V gene are MNHNS and SASEGT. The CDR3 has 17 amino acids. The V end lost 8 bases, the J end lost 0 bases, and 23 bases lay between the germline ends. CDR3 residues: CASGRGAPAGNSYEQYF. Written as DNA, the CDR3 is TGTGCCAGCGGGAGGGGGGCACCAGCGGGAAACTCCTACGAGCAGTACTTC.

In this sample, this clonotype turned up many times. The J gene is TRBJ2-1, the V gene TRBV4-2; 10 bases map to TRBD1. This CDR3 has 14 amino acids. After removal of 0 bases from V and 14 bases from J, the junction contained 7 bases not matched to a gene. Per germline, CDR1 LGHNA and CDR2 YNFKEQ. CDR3 bases: TGTGCCAGCAGCCAAGATCATCGGGGGACAGGGGAGTTCTTC. Amino acid sequence: CASSQDHRGTGEFF.

This clonotype was found a few times. V usage is TRBV5-1 and J usage is TRBJ2-3; D might be TRBD1 or TRBD2, each matching 5 bases. Germline CDR1 is SGHRS and CDR2 is YFSETQ. Between the trimmed V and J ends, which lost 4 bases and 6 bases, there was a span of 12 bases. The CDR3 consists of 13 residues. CDR3 region: CASSLRDEDTQYF. In nucleotides, the CDR3 is TGCGCCAGCAGCCTCCGGGACGAGGATACGCAGTATTTT.

This clonotype was seen more than once but under ten times. This chain uses TRBV24-1 with TRBJ2-1, with TRBD2 identical over 11 bases. Unmatched junction bases numbered 5, after V lost 4 bases and J lost 1 base. The CDR3 is 17 amino acids. CDR1 is KGHDR and CDR2 is SFDVKD in the germline V gene. The CDR3 DNA reads as TGTGCCACCAGTGACCCCGCTAGCGGGAGGTCCTACAATGAGCAGTTCTTC. It yields the protein CATSDPASGRSYNEQFF.

The rearrangement links TRBV4-2 to TRBJ1-5; 8 bases are a match to TRBD1. The trim removed 0 bases at V and 7 bases at J, leaving 8 bases unmatched. Germline CDR1 and CDR2: LGHNA and YNFKEQ. The CDR3 loop spans 16 amino acids. This CDR3 is CASSQEQGAGGQPQHF. CDR3 sequence (DNA): TGTGCCAGCAGCCAAGAGCAGGGGGCGGGTGGACAGCCCCAGCATTTT.

This clonotype has only a few counts. The rearrangement links TRBV6-5 to TRBJ2-7, with 10 nucleotides matching TRBD1. This CDR3 comprises 15 residues. J gave up 2 bases and V 2 bases, and 3 bases lay outside the gene matches. Looked up from germline, CDR1 is MNHEY and CDR2 is SVGAGI. The CDR3 is CASSYRDRGTYEQYF. CDR3 sequence (DNA): TGTGCCAGCAGTTACCGGGACAGGGGAACCTACGAGCAGTACTTC.

The chain combines TRBV5-1 with TRBJ1-4; maybe TRBD1 (5 bases). V was cut by 3 bases and J by 4 bases, with 10 bases left in between. There are 14 residues in the CDR3. Germline lookup yields CDR1 SGHRS and CDR2 YFSETQ. Here the CDR3 reads CASSSGRLNEKLFF. The CDR3 DNA reads TGCGCCAGCAGCTCGGGACGGCTTAATGAAAAACTGTTTTTT. Complete variable domain (other parts from reference TRBV5-1 and TRBJ1-4): KAGVTQTPRYLIKTRGQQVTLSCSPISGHRSVSWYQQTPGQGLQFLFEYFSETQRNKGNFPGRFSGRQFSNSRSEMNVSTLELGDSALYLCASSSGRLNEKLFFGSGTQLSVL.

The chain carries TRBV5-1 and TRBJ2-1, with 8 nucleotides matching TRBD2. Losses at the gene ends were 0 bases for V and 9 bases for J; bases not matched to a gene: 11. Germline lookup yields CDR1 SGHRS and CDR2 YFSETQ. The CDR3 extends over 16 amino acids. The CDR3 loop reads CASSLGASGRTGEQFF. For the CDR3, the DNA is TGCGCCAGCAGCTTGGGGGCTAGCGGGCGAACCGGTGAGCAGTTCTTC.

The chain combines TRBV4-2 with TRBJ2-7; tentatively, D is TRBD2 (6 bases). V shed 0 bases and J shed 9 bases, with 12 bases lying between them. The length of the CDR3 is 13 residues. Germline values: CDR1 LGHNA, CDR2 YNFKEQ. The CDR3 here is CASSQDTSPGQYF. The CDR3 DNA reads TGTGCCAGCAGCCAAGACACTAGCCCCGGGCAGTACTTC.

At least ten counts were recorded for this clonotype. This sequence joins TRBV7-2 and TRBJ2-1; D is ambiguous. Germline CDR1 is SGHTA and CDR2 is FQGNSA. V dropped 0 bases and J dropped 8 bases, with 8 bases sitting between them. CDR3 length equals 13 residues. CDR3 sequence: CASSLARADEQFF. The CDR3 DNA reads TGTGCCAGCAGCTTAGCGCGAGCAGATGAGCAGTTCTTC.